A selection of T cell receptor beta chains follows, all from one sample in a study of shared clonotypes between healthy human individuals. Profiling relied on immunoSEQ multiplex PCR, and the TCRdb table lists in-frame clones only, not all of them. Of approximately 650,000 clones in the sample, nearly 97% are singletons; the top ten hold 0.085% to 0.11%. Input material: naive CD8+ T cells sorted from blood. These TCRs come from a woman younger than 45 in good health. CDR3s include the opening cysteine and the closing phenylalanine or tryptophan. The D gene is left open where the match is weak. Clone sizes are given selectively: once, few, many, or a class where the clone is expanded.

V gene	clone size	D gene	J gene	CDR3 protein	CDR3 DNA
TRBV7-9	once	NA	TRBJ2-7	CASSFGGEQYF	TGTGCCAGCAGCTTTGGCGGCGAGCAGTACTTC
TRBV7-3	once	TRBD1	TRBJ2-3	CASRRSRRGQGRSTDTQYF	TGTGCCAGCAGGAGAAGCCGTCGGGGACAGGGGCGATCGACAGATACGCAGTATTTT
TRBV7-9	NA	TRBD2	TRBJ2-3	CASSWAGEADTQYF	TGTGCCAGCAGCTGGGCGGGAGAGGCAGATACGCAGTATTTT
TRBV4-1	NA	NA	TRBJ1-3	CASTPGSGNTIYF	TGCGCCAGCACCCCCGGCTCTGGAAACACCATATATTTT
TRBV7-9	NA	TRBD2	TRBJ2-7	CASSFLGRGRSESYEQYF	TGTGCCAGCAGCTTCTTGGGGAGGGGCAGGTCGGAATCCTACGAGCAGTACTTC
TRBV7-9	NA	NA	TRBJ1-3	CASTYRPDSQDNTIYF	TGTGCCAGCACCTACCGACCTGACAGCCAGGATAACACCATATATTTT
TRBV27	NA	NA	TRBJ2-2	CASSLSPSDENTGELFF	TGTGCCAGCAGTTTATCACCTAGCGACGAGAACACCGGGGAGCTGTTTTTT
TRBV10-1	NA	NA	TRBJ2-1	CASSEGYNEQFF	TGCGCCAGCAGTGAGGGTTACAATGAGCAGTTCTTC
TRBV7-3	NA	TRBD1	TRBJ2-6	CASSDKVSGTETGANVLTF	TGTGCCAGCAGCGATAAGGTATCCGGGACAGAAACTGGGGCCAACGTCCTGACTTTC
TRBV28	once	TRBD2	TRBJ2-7	CASSLLPSGAYEQYF	TGTGCCAGCAGCCTTCTTCCTAGCGGAGCCTACGAGCAGTACTTC
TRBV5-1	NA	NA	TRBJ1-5	CASSTPNQPQHF	TGCGCCAGCAGCACCCCTAATCAGCCCCAGCATTTT
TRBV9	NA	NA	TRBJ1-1	CASSVGAGTEAFF	TGTGCCAGCAGCGTGGGGGCTGGTACTGAAGCTTTCTTT
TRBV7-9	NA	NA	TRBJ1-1	CASSLWGRDSAFF	TGTGCCAGCAGCTTATGGGGCAGGGATAGCGCTTTCTTT
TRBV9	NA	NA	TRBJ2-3	CASSDRASLSADTQYF	TGTGCCAGCAGCGACAGAGCTAGCCTGAGTGCAGATACGCAGTATTTT
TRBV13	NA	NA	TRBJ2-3	CASSLDSTDTQYF	TGTGCCAGCAGCTTAGACAGCACAGATACGCAGTATTTT
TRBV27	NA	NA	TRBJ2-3	CASSLYAGRTQYF	TGTGCCAGCAGTTTATATGCGGGACGCACGCAGTATTTT
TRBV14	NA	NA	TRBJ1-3	CASSRGRSSGNTIYF	TGTGCCAGCAGCCGTGGACGGAGCTCTGGAAACACCATATATTTT
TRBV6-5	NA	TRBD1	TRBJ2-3	CASRGQGGVDTQYF	TGTGCCAGCAGGGGACAGGGGGGAGTAGATACGCAGTATTTT
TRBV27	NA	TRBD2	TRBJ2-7	CASRQGLAGYEQYF	TGTGCCAGCAGGCAGGGACTAGCGGGCTACGAGCAGTACTTC
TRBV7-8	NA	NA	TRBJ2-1	CASRATQGSYNEQFF	TGTGCCAGCAGGGCGACGCAGGGTTCCTACAATGAGCAGTTCTTC
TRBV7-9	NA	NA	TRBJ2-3	CASSLVGLDTQYF	TGTGCCAGCAGCTTAGTGGGGTTGGATACGCAGTATTTT
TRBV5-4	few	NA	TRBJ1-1	CASSLKPNTEAFF	TGTGCCAGCAGCTTGAAACCGAACACTGAAGCTTTCTTT
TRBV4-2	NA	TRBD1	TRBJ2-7	CASSKLRDSTYEQYF	TGTGCCAGCAGCAAACTCCGGGACAGCACCTACGAGCAGTACTTC
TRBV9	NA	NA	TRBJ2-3	CASSPWDHPDTQYF	TGTGCCAGCAGCCCCTGGGACCACCCAGATACGCAGTATTTT
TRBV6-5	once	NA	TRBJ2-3	CASSFSPGETDTQYF	TGTGCCAGCAGTTTCTCCCCGGGGGAGACAGATACGCAGTATTTT
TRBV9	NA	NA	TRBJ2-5	CASSASGSLLKTQYF	TGTGCCAGCAGCGCGTCCGGGAGTCTATTGAAGACCCAGTACTTC
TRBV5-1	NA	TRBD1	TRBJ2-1	CASSLAGTGSPYNEQFF	TGCGCCAGCAGCTTGGCCGGGACAGGGTCCCCCTACAATGAGCAGTTCTTC
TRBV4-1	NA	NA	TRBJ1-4	CASSPGTATGNEKLFF	TGCGCCAGCAGCCCCGGGACGGCGACCGGTAATGAAAAACTGTTTTTT
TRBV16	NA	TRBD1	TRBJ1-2	CASSPGRGQYYGYTF	TGTGCCAGCAGCCCCGGAAGGGGGCAGTACTATGGCTACACCTTC
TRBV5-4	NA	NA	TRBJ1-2	CASSTPDEGNGYTF	TGTGCCAGCAGCACCCCAGATGAGGGAAATGGCTACACCTTC
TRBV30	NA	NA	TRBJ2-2	CAWSWGGGANGELFF	TGTGCCTGGAGCTGGGGAGGGGGCGCGAACGGGGAGCTGTTTTTT
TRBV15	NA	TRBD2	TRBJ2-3	CATSGGTSGRRNTQYF	TGTGCCACCAGCGGCGGGACTAGCGGGAGGAGAAATACGCAGTATTTT
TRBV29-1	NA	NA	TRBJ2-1	CSVEGVISSYNEQFF	TGCAGCGTTGAGGGGGTTATTAGCTCCTACAATGAGCAGTTCTTC
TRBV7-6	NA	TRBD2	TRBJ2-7	CASSSGLAEQYF	TGTGCCAGCAGCTCTGGACTAGCCGAGCAGTACTTC
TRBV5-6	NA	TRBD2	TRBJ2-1	CASSPSVLAGDANEQFF	TGTGCCAGCAGTCCATCGGTATTGGCGGGAGACGCAAATGAGCAGTTCTTC
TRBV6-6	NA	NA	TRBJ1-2	CASSNDRGGLWYGYTF	TGTGCCAGCAGCAACGACCGAGGGGGTCTGTGGTATGGCTACACCTTC
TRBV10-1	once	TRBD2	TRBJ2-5	CASSDLAVEETQYF	TGCGCCAGCAGTGACCTAGCGGTGGAGGAGACCCAGTACTTC
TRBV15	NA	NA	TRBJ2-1	CATSRWEELSEQFF	TGTGCCACCAGCAGGTGGGAGGAGTTAAGTGAGCAGTTCTTC
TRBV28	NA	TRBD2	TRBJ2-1	CASSSGRPSYNEQFF	TGTGCCAGCAGCAGCGGGAGGCCCTCCTACAATGAGCAGTTCTTC
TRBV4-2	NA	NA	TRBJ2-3	CASSRGGGGDTQYF	TGTGCCAGCAGCCGTGGAGGTGGAGGAGATACGCAGTATTTT
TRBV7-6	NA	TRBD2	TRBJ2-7	CASSGGTSGVSYEQYF	TGTGCCAGCAGCGGGGGGACTAGCGGGGTCTCCTACGAGCAGTACTTC
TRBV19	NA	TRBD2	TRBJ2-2	CASMWGGRYTGELFF	TGTGCCAGCATGTGGGGCGGGAGGTATACCGGGGAGCTGTTTTTT
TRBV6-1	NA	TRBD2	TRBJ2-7	CASSSSGSYEQYF	TGTGCCAGCAGTTCTAGCGGGAGTTACGAGCAGTACTTC
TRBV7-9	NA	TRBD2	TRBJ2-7	CASSHGTSRYEQYF	TGTGCCAGCAGCCACGGGACTAGTCGCTACGAGCAGTACTTC
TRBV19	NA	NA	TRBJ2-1	CASSMGGAQFF	TGTGCCAGTAGTATGGGGGGCGCCCAGTTCTTC
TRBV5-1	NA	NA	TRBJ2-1	CASGYSATPNEQFF	TGCGCCAGCGGATACTCGGCAACCCCCAATGAGCAGTTCTTC